A single sample gave rise to the 32 T cell receptor beta chains below, sequenced in a study of technical replicates of blood from a few donors. TCRdb keeps only in-frame clones here, not all; method: immunoSEQ multiplex PCR. The sample consists of tens of thousands of clones, approximately 97% of them appearing once. Sequences were obtained from T cells isolated from PBMCs. The receptors originated from a human donor in good health.

V gene TRBV11-1 combines with J gene TRBJ2-5; D is possibly TRBD2 (6 bases). The CDR3 sequence is 15 residues long. The germline V and J ends were trimmed by 3 bases and 0 bases, with 11 bases remaining between them. Germline values: CDR1 SGHAT, CDR2 FQDESV (reference sequence). CDR3 DNA sequence: TGTGCCAGCAGCTTCAGGGACTGGTACCAAGAGACCCAGTACTTC. Its translation is CASSFRDWYQETQYF.

The chain couples TRBV28 to TRBJ2-7, with a possible D match to TRBD1 (6 bases). CDR1 is MDHEN, CDR2 SYDVKM, per germline. Deletions cut 6 bases from V and 4 bases from J, with 16 bases between. This CDR3 is 14 amino acids long. CDR3 DNA: TGTGCCAGCAGCTTACAGGGATTTTTTTACGAGCAGTACTTC. Encoded protein: CASSLQGFFYEQYF.

The chain recombines TRBV4-1 with TRBJ2-7, with D perhaps TRBD1 (6 bases). The CDR3 is made up of 16 amino acids. V gave up 0 bases and J gave up 8 bases, with 20 bases separating them. Germline CDR1 is MGHRA and CDR2 is YSYEKL. The CDR3 here is CASSQEFPRQVIQQYF. CDR3 nucleotides: TGCGCCAGCAGCCAAGAGTTCCCTCGACAGGTAATACAGCAGTACTTC.

This clone appeared once. V is TRBV2 and J is TRBJ2-7; D uncertain. V shed 7 bases and J shed 3 bases, with 10 bases lying between them. CDR3 length: 12 residues. Per germline, CDR1 SNHLY and CDR2 FYNNEI. The CDR3 is CASTEVGYEQYF. CDR3 nucleotide sequence: TGTGCCAGCACCGAAGTCGGCTACGAGCAGTACTTC. The entire variable domain, with the rest obtained from reference TRBV2 and TRBJ2-7, is as follows: EPEVTQTPSHQVTQMGQEVILRCVPISNHLYFYWYRQILGQKVEFLVSFYNNEISEKSEIFDDQFSVERPDGSNFTLKIRSTKLEDSAMYFCASTEVGYEQYFGPGTRLTVT.

J is TRBJ2-2 and V is TRBV11-3; perhaps TRBD1 as D (6 bases). The CDR3 is 15 amino acids. Trimming cost V 5 bases and J 4 bases, with 14 bases left between them. Germline V gene data show CDR1 as SGHNT and CDR2 as YENEEA. CDR3 loop: CASSEQGTGTGELFF. The CDR3 bases are TGTGCCAGCAGCGAGCAGGGGACGGGCACCGGGGAGCTGTTTTTT.

The chain uses TRBV19 and TRBJ1-1, with 8 bases aligning to TRBD1. This CDR3 has 14 amino acids. Germline V lookup: CDR1 LNHDA, CDR2 SQIVND (reference sequence). The trim removed 7 bases at V and 0 bases at J, leaving 4 bases unmatched. In DNA form, the CDR3 reads TGTGCCAGTAATCAGGACAGGGTGAACACTGAAGCTTTCTTT. It specifies CASNQDRVNTEAFF. Combining the CDR3 with reference TRBV19 and TRBJ1-1 gives the whole variable domain DGGITQSPKYLFRKEGQNVTLSCEQNLNHDAMYWYRQDPGQGLRLIYYSQIVNDFQKGDIAEGYSVSREKKESFPLTVTSAQKNPTAFYLCASNQDRVNTEAFFGQGTRLTVV.

The rearrangement uses TRBV7-9 and TRBJ2-3; D not certain. Germline assignment: CDR1 SEHNR and CDR2 FQNEAQ (reference sequence). CDR3 size: 15 residues. The V gene lost 2 bases and the J gene lost 0 bases, with 9 bases spanning the gap. CDR3: CASSLRRSSTDTQYF. The CDR3, as DNA: TGTGCCAGCAGCTTAAGGCGGTCTAGCACAGATACGCAGTATTTT.

The V gene is TRBV19, the J gene TRBJ1-5; the match to TRBD1 covers 7 bases. CDR3 length equals 15 residues. CDR1 and CDR2 from the germline V gene are LNHDA and SQIVND (reference sequence). V dropped 6 bases and J dropped 4; count of bases not matched to a gene: 9. CDR3 loop: CASRDPGQKNQPQHF. CDR3 nucleotide sequence: TGTGCCAGTAGAGACCCGGGACAGAAAAATCAGCCCCAGCATTTT.

A single count supports this clone. The genes are TRBV6-5 and TRBJ1-5; no firm D call. Trimming removed 4 bases at V and 7 bases at J, with 11 bases between. CDR1 and CDR2 (germline): MNHEY, SVGAGI. CDR3 length: 13 amino acids. The CDR3 sequence is CASSSFPTQPQHF. The CDR3 DNA is TGTGCCAGCAGTTCCTTTCCTACCCAGCCCCAGCATTTT.

This sequence joins TRBV5-1 and TRBJ2-7; perhaps TRBD2 as D (6 bases). Germline assignment: CDR1 SGHRS and CDR2 YFSETQ. The CDR3 covers 15 residues. V was cut by 1 base and J by 2 bases, with 13 bases left in between. CDR3 residues: CASSLQAAGPYEQYF. The CDR3 bases are TGCGCCAGCAGCTTGCAGGCCGCGGGACCCTACGAGCAGTACTTC. Full variable domain (rest looked up from reference TRBV5-1 and TRBJ2-7): KAGVTQTPRYLIKTRGQQVTLSCSPISGHRSVSWYQQTPGQGLQFLFEYFSETQRNKGNFPGRFSGRQFSNSRSEMNVSTLELGDSALYLCASSLQAAGPYEQYFGPGTRLTVT.

The V gene is TRBV9, the J gene TRBJ2-2, with D possibly being TRBD2 (6 bases). Trimming left V 1 base short and J 0 bases short, with 13 bases between. The length of the CDR3 is 17 residues. Germline CDR1 and CDR2: SGDLS and YYNGEE. In DNA, the CDR3 is TGTGCCAGCAGCGTATACCTCGGGACTGCGAACACCGGGGAGCTGTTTTTT. Its protein product is CASSVYLGTANTGELFF.

V and J are TRBV5-6 and TRBJ2-3, with TRBD2 as a possible D gene (5 bases). The CDR3 is 14 residues long. Trimming pared 4 bases from V and 4 bases from J, leaving 13 bases between. Per germline, CDR1 SGHDT and CDR2 YYEEEE. CDR3 amino acids: CASSDWTVPDTQYF. For the CDR3, the DNA is TGTGCCAGCAGCGACTGGACTGTCCCAGATACGCAGTATTTT.

The rearrangement uses TRBV19 and TRBJ1-1; no clear D gene. V lost 1 base and J 4 bases, leaving 13 bases between the germline ends. Germline assignment: CDR1 LNHDA and CDR2 SQIVND (reference sequence). This CDR3 contains 15 residues. The CDR3 region is CASSIGGRLGTEAFF. CDR3 sequence (DNA): TGTGCCAGTAGTATAGGTGGCAGGCTGGGCACTGAAGCTTTCTTT.

The chain joins TRBV28 to TRBJ2-1; perhaps TRBD2 as D (5 bases). CDR1 MDHEN and CDR2 SYDVKM come from the germline V gene. V shed 7 bases and J shed 4 bases, with 11 bases lying between them. The CDR3 loop spans 13 amino acids. CDR3 residues: CASTLGGYNEQFF. In nucleotides, the CDR3 is TGTGCCAGCACTCTCGGCGGGTACAATGAGCAGTTCTTC.

This chain uses TRBV30 with TRBJ1-5; possible D gene TRBD1, 6 bases. Germline V CDR1 and CDR2: GTSNPN, SVGIG (reference sequence). V dropped 1 base and J dropped 6 bases, with 16 bases sitting between them. This CDR3 has 15 amino acids. The CDR3 DNA reads TGTGCCTGGAGTGCAGAAACAGGGCTAGGTCAGCCCCAGCATTTT. This codes for CAWSAETGLGQPQHF.

The rearrangement joins TRBV5-4 to TRBJ2-3, with 9 bases that match TRBD2. The CDR3 has 16 residues. The germline V gene has CDR1 SGHNT and CDR2 YYREEE (reference sequence). Unmatched junction bases numbered 8, after V lost 4 bases and J lost 2 bases. CDR3 sequence reads: CASSLFSGSFTDTQYF. CDR3 DNA: TGTGCCAGCAGCCTATTTAGCGGGAGTTTCACAGATACGCAGTATTTT.

This chain links TRBV7-9 with TRBJ2-7; D gene uncertain. Per germline, CDR1 SEHNR and CDR2 FQNEAQ (reference sequence). The CDR3 contains 16 residues. The ends were cut back, 5 bases at V and 5 bases at J, with 22 bases in the middle. CDR3 DNA sequence: TGTGCCAGCAGCACCTGGAAGGTCATTCGGGTGGACGAGCAGTACTTC. This codes for CASSTWKVIRVDEQYF.

This chain links TRBV6-1 with TRBJ2-7, with D perhaps matching TRBD1 (5 bases). Germline V gene lookup returns CDR1 MNHNS and CDR2 SASEGT. V shed 4 bases and J shed 6 bases, with 13 bases lying between them. The CDR3 length is 13 residues. CDR3 sequence (DNA): TGTGCCAGCAGTGTTTCCAGGGTCGGCGAGCAGTACTTC. It codes for CASSVSRVGEQYF.

The genes are TRBV29-1 and TRBJ2-1, with D perhaps TRBD2 (6 bases). The CDR3 length is 14 residues. Trimming stripped 4 bases from V and 0 bases from J, with 10 bases between. Germline lookup yields CDR1 SQVTM and CDR2 ANQGSEA. The DNA of the CDR3 is TGCAGCGTTGTAGCGGTTAGCTCCTACAATGAGCAGTTCTTC. The encoded protein is CSVVAVSSYNEQFF.

The chain carries TRBV7-9 and TRBJ1-1; the match to TRBD1 covers 7 bases. The trim removed 7 bases at V and 0 bases at J, leaving 8 bases unmatched. The CDR3 has 15 residues. CDR1 and CDR2 (germline): SEHNR, FQNEAQ (reference sequence). This CDR3 is CASNLLQGMNTEAFF. CDR3 sequence (DNA): TGTGCCAGCAACCTTCTACAGGGGATGAACACTGAAGCTTTCTTT.

V and J are TRBV7-9 and TRBJ2-3; D may be TRBD2 (5 bases). Germline CDR1 is SEHNR and CDR2 is FQNEAQ (reference sequence). Deletions cut 4 bases from V and 4 bases from J, with 12 bases between. This CDR3 has 14 amino acids. The CDR3 is CASSSQLVPDTQYF. In nucleotides, the CDR3 is TGTGCCAGCAGCTCTCAACTAGTTCCAGATACGCAGTATTTT.

The CDR3 DNA reads as TGTGCCAGTAGTACCCCGGGGGGGGGTCCGAGGCAGCAGTTCTTC. It translates to CASSTPGGGPRQQFF. The genes are TRBV19 and TRBJ2-1, with 8 bases matching TRBD2. Trimming took 4 bases from V and 11 from J; bases not matched to a gene: 13. This CDR3 is built from 15 residues. The germline V gene encodes CDR1 LNHDA and CDR2 SQIVND (reference sequence).

This chain uses TRBV28 with TRBJ2-7; 9 bases are shared with TRBD1. In germline, CDR1 is MDHEN, CDR2 SYDVKM. This CDR3 contains 13 residues. Germline trimming cut 6 bases from V and 5 bases from J; bases unmatched to any gene: 5. CDR3 amino acids: CASRPGQGNEQYF. DNA for the CDR3: TGTGCCAGCAGGCCGGGACAGGGCAACGAGCAGTACTTC.

V gene TRBV7-9 combines with J gene TRBJ1-2; 7 bases are shared with TRBD1. Per the germline V gene, CDR1 is SEHNR and CDR2 is FQNEAQ (reference sequence). This CDR3 has 14 amino acids. Trimming took 5 bases from V and 8 from J; bases not matched to a gene: 11. CDR3 protein: CASSPGTAAAGYTF. CDR3 coding DNA: TGTGCCAGCAGCCCCGGGACAGCCGCTGCCGGCTACACCTTC.

V and J are TRBV2 and TRBJ2-7; a weak D match, TRBD1 (5 bases). V gave up 1 base and J gave up 4 bases, with 14 bases separating them. This CDR3 contains 15 residues. The germline gives CDR1 SNHLY, CDR2 FYNNEI. The CDR3: CASSEGAGRWYEQYF. The CDR3, as DNA: TGTGCCAGCAGTGAAGGGGCAGGGCGGTGGTACGAGCAGTACTTC.

The genes are TRBV9 and TRBJ1-1; D is unresolved. Per germline, CDR1 SGDLS and CDR2 YYNGEE. There are 14 residues in the CDR3. Trimming left V 0 bases short and J 6 bases short, with 12 bases between. The CDR3 DNA sequence: TGTGCCAGCAGCGTAGACGCCACCGACTCTGAAGCTTTCTTT. This translates into CASSVDATDSEAFF.

The chain carries TRBV6-6 and TRBJ2-7; 8 bases are shared with TRBD1. V dropped 8 bases and J dropped 1; count of bases not matched to a gene: 1. This CDR3 has 12 residues. Germline CDR1 reads MNHNY; CDR2 reads SVGAGI (reference sequence). The CDR3 nucleotides are TGTGCCAGCGGACAGGGATCCTACGAGCAGTACTTC. Translated: CASGQGSYEQYF.

This chain uses TRBV15 with TRBJ2-7; possible D gene TRBD1, 6 bases. Germline CDR1 LNHNV, CDR2 YYDKDF (reference sequence). V was cut by 8 bases and J by 6 bases, with 14 bases left in between. This CDR3 is built from 12 residues. CDR3 DNA sequence: TGTGCCACCGGTGAGGGGGTGGGCGAGCAGTACTTC. Translation: CATGEGVGEQYF.

The chain carries TRBV2 and TRBJ1-1, with D possibly being TRBD1 (6 bases). CDR3 size: 14 residues. Looked up from germline, CDR1 is SNHLY and CDR2 is FYNNEI. Trimming took 7 bases from V and 0 from J, leaving 12 bases between them. In DNA, the CDR3 is TGTGCCAGCACTTTACAGGGACTGAACACTGAAGCTTTCTTT. Its protein is CASTLQGLNTEAFF.

The chain recombines TRBV19 with TRBJ1-5; 9 positions match TRBD1. V gave up 6 bases and J gave up 5 bases; unmatched junction bases: 11. Germline loops: CDR1 LNHDA, CDR2 SQIVND (reference sequence). The CDR3 loop spans 16 amino acids. DNA of the CDR3: TGTGCCAGTAGGACAAATTGGGACAGGGAAGATCAGCCCCAGCATTTT. This codes for CASRTNWDREDQPQHF. Looking up the rest from reference TRBV19 and TRBJ1-5 gives the full variable domain: DGGITQSPKYLFRKEGQNVTLSCEQNLNHDAMYWYRQDPGQGLRLIYYSQIVNDFQKGDIAEGYSVSREKKESFPLTVTSAQKNPTAFYLCASRTNWDREDQPQHFGDGTRLSIL.

The chain joins TRBV2 to TRBJ2-7; 9 bases are shared with TRBD2. Germline CDR1 and CDR2: SNHLY and FYNNEI. The trim removed 6 bases at V and 4 bases at J, leaving 10 bases unmatched. The CDR3 loop spans 15 amino acids. CDR3 region: CASREPGLASYEQYF. The CDR3 nucleotides read TGTGCCAGCAGGGAACCGGGACTAGCTTCATACGAGCAGTACTTC.

The rearrangement uses TRBV12-5 and TRBJ2-6, with 7 bases fitting TRBD2. Germline lookup yields CDR1 LGHNT and CDR2 FRNRAP. The CDR3 totals 19 residues. V lost 0 bases, J lost 0 bases, and 8 bases stayed unmatched. The CDR3 sequence is CASGLVLSAGSSGANVLTF. The CDR3 DNA reads as TGTGCTAGTGGTTTGGTACTTTCAGCGGGGTCCTCTGGGGCCAACGTCCTGACTTTC.